The 32 T cell receptor beta chains below all came from one sample that was sequenced in a study of type 1 regulatory T cells. Their antigens remain unidentified. TCRdb independently ran MiXCR on the reads; one entry per CDR3 protein. The sample contains around 62,000 distinct CDR3 sequences, around 57% of which appear only once. Sequencing was performed on cultured T cells, either the whole culture or a sorted T cell fraction (not recorded which). The subset: Tr1-enriched cell product generated in vitro against host alloantigens. The source of these receptors is a human donor in good health.

The V and J genes are TRBV6-1 and TRBJ2-1; 13 nucleotides align to TRBD2. This CDR3 comprises 13 residues. The germline V gene encodes CDR1 MNHNS and CDR2 SASEGT. With V trimmed by 5 bases and J by 13 bases, 5 bases remained unmatched. CDR3 sequence reads: CASSPTSGRAQFF. Here the CDR3 DNA reads TGTGCCAGCAGTCCTACTAGCGGGAGGGCCCAGTTCTTC.

V is TRBV11-1 and J is TRBJ2-1, with unresolved D. The V end was cut by 3 bases, the J end by 5 bases, with 5 bases between. The germline V gene has CDR1 SGHAT and CDR2 FQDESV (reference sequence). The CDR3 contains 12 residues. CDR3 sequence: CASSFDHNEQFF. The DNA for the CDR3 is TGTGCCAGCAGCTTTGATCACAATGAGCAGTTCTTC.

This clonotype was seen only a few times. The chain links TRBV6-1 to TRBJ2-3; tentatively, D is TRBD1 (5 bases). The length of the CDR3 is 13 residues. V lost 6 bases and J lost 2, with 9 bases in between. The germline CDR1 and CDR2 sequences are MNHNS and SASEGT. DNA for the CDR3: TGTGCCAGCAGGGAGACAGTCACAGATACGCAGTATTTT. This sequence encodes CASRETVTDTQYF.

The chain recombines TRBV6-1 with TRBJ1-1, with TRBD1 matching 7 bases. CDR1 is MNHNS, CDR2 SASEGT, per germline. There are 16 residues in the CDR3. The V and J ends lost 3 bases and 1 base, in that order; junction bases with no gene match: 8. CDR3 protein: CASSDSPGQPNTEAFF. CDR3 nucleotides: TGTGCCAGCAGTGATAGTCCGGGACAGCCGAACACTGAAGCTTTCTTT.

This clonotype occurred many times. V and J are TRBV20-1 and TRBJ2-5; D could derive from TRBD1 or TRBD2 (5 bases each). From germline, CDR1 is DFQATT and CDR2 SNEGSKA (reference sequence). Between the trimmed V and J ends, which lost 2 bases and 0 bases, there was a span of 13 bases. The CDR3 runs 15 residues. The CDR3 loop is CSARRQGAYQETQYF. CDR3 in DNA: TGCAGTGCTAGACGGCAGGGAGCCTACCAAGAGACCCAGTACTTC.

V gene TRBV14 combines with J gene TRBJ2-1; 11 positions match TRBD2. Germline CDR1 SGHDN, CDR2 FVKESK. The V and J ends lost 3 bases and 4 bases, in that order; junction bases with no gene match: 5. The CDR3 is 16 residues long. The CDR3 loop reads CASSQELAGAYNEQFF. CDR3 nucleotides: TGTGCCAGCAGCCAGGAACTAGCGGGAGCATACAATGAGCAGTTCTTC.

The chain combines TRBV20-1 with TRBJ1-4; possibly TRBD1 for D (6 bases). The CDR3 covers 14 residues. Germline V gene sequence: CDR1 DFQATT, CDR2 SNEGSKA (reference sequence). Trimming shortened V by 3 bases and J by 4 bases, and 12 bases separated the two germline ends. CDR3 amino acids: CSASLAGVNEKLFF. CDR3 in DNA: TGCAGTGCTAGTTTGGCAGGGGTTAATGAAAAACTGTTTTTT.

V and J are TRBV6-2 or TRBV6-3 and TRBJ2-7; D is unclear. The V and J ends lost 0 bases and 4 bases respectively, with 7 bases between them. Germline V CDR1 and CDR2: MNHEY, SVGEGT. This CDR3 region has 13 residues. The CDR3 DNA reads TGTGCCAGCAGTTACTCAACGGCTTACGAGCAGTACTTC. It translates to CASSYSTAYEQYF.

This clonotype occurred once. The chain has TRBV5-1 and TRBJ1-4; tentative D call: TRBD1 (5 bases). The V end lost 5 bases, the J end lost 0 bases, and 11 bases lay between the germline ends. CDR3 length: 15 residues. CDR1 is SGHRS and CDR2 is YFSETQ in the germline V gene. In DNA form, the CDR3 reads TGCGCCAGCAGTCCCGGGGGAACAACTAATGAAAAACTGTTTTTT. Translation: CASSPGGTTNEKLFF.

This chain connects TRBV12-3 or TRBV12-4 to TRBJ2-3; no clear D gene. Trimming cost V 2 bases and J 4 bases, with 10 bases left between them. This CDR3 is built from 14 residues. The CDR3 loop is CASSLPGSADTQYF. CDR3 nucleotide sequence: TGTGCCAGCAGTTTACCTGGAAGCGCAGATACGCAGTATTTT.

The genes are TRBV3-1 and TRBJ2-5; TRBD2 matches at 9 bases. This CDR3 contains 22 residues. From germline, CDR1 is LGHDT and CDR2 YNNKEL (reference sequence). Trimming removed 6 bases from V and 5 bases from J; junction bases left unmatched: 31. The CDR3: CASRRKSVRKKAAGGLSETQYF. The CDR3, as DNA: TGTGCCAGCAGACGCAAGTCAGTCCGAAAGAAGGCGGCGGGAGGGCTTTCGGAGACCCAGTACTTC.

This rearrangement joins TRBV3-1 to TRBJ1-1; D remains unclear. Germline lookup yields CDR1 LGHDT and CDR2 YNNKEL (reference sequence). V dropped 8 bases and J dropped 7 bases, with 17 bases sitting between them. The CDR3 totals 13 residues. CDR3 residues: CASSPGGPYEAFF. CDR3 in DNA: TGTGCCAGCTCCCCAGGCGGGCCCTATGAAGCTTTCTTT.

V is TRBV20-1 and J is TRBJ2-5; weak D call: TRBD1 (6 bases). CDR1 is DFQATT, CDR2 SNEGSKA, per germline (reference sequence). Trimming removed 1 base at V and 5 bases at J, with 8 bases between. The CDR3 is 12 amino acids. DNA of the CDR3: TGCAGTGCTAGAGTACAGGGCGAGACCCAGTACTTC. It translates to CSARVQGETQYF.

This clonotype was recorded at least ten times. The chain carries TRBV20-1 and TRBJ2-7; D possibly uses TRBD1 or TRBD2 (5 bases each). The germline V gene has CDR1 DFQATT and CDR2 SNEGSKA (reference sequence). V lost 1 base to trimming and J lost 2 bases, with 15 bases between them. The CDR3 length is 15 residues. CDR3 bases: TGCAGTGCTAGAGGCGACAGAAGGAGGACCTACGAGCAGTACTTC. Its translation is CSARGDRRRTYEQYF.

The chain joins TRBV3-1 to TRBJ2-1; 9 nucleotides align to TRBD2. Per germline, CDR1 LGHDT and CDR2 YNNKEL (reference sequence). This CDR3 comprises 18 residues. After removal of 1 base from V and 0 bases from J, the junction contained 7 bases not matched to a gene. For the CDR3, the DNA is TGTGCCAGCAGCCAAGGGGCGGGAGGGACGAGCTCCTACAATGAGCAGTTCTTC. This translates into CASSQGAGGTSSYNEQFF.

There are a few counts of this clonotype. The gene calls are TRBV7-2 and TRBJ2-2; no definite D call. The CDR3 extends over 13 amino acids. Trimming left V 2 bases short and J 3 bases short, with 4 bases between. Germline CDR1 is SGHTA and CDR2 is FQGNSA. The CDR3 DNA reads TGTGCCAGCAGCTTACGGGACACCGGGGAGCTGTTTTTT. Its protein product is CASSLRDTGELFF.

The rearrangement joins TRBV24-1 to TRBJ2-2, with D possibly matching TRBD1 (6 bases). Trimming took off 9 bases at V and 4 bases at J, with 14 bases between the two ends. The CDR3 contains 14 residues. Germline CDR1 reads KGHDR; CDR2 reads SFDVKD. The CDR3 coding sequence is TGTGCCACCCGATCTCCCAGGGGCACCGGGGAGCTGTTTTTT. Translated, it gives CATRSPRGTGELFF.

This clonotype was counted a few times. This chain links TRBV20-1 with TRBJ2-5; tentative D call: TRBD2 (6 bases). Germline V gene data show CDR1 as DFQATT and CDR2 as SNEGSKA (reference sequence). V shed 5 bases and J shed 4 bases, with 17 bases lying between them. The CDR3 contains 14 residues. The CDR3 protein is CSARRGTSRETQYF. DNA for the CDR3: TGCAGTGCTCGGAGGGGAACGTCGAGAGAGACCCAGTACTTC.

The chain is built from TRBV24-1 and TRBJ2-3; D might be TRBD2 (5 bases). The V gene's germline CDR1 is KGHDR and CDR2 SFDVKD. The CDR3 is 17 residues long. The V and J ends lost 7 bases and 2 bases respectively, with 21 bases between them. DNA of the CDR3: TGTGCCACCAGATCGGGCCTCCGGGGAAGCCCCACAGATACGCAGTATTTT. Amino acids: CATRSGLRGSPTDTQYF.

V is TRBV20-1 and J is TRBJ1-6; 8 positions agree with TRBD1. Looked up from germline, CDR1 is DFQATT and CDR2 is SNEGSKA (reference sequence). Germline trimming cut 5 bases from V and 8 bases from J; bases unmatched to any gene: 2. The length of the CDR3 is 12 residues. The CDR3 DNA sequence: TGCAGTGCTGGACAGGGAGATTCACCCCTCCACTTT. Encoded protein: CSAGQGDSPLHF.

This chain joins TRBV27 and TRBJ2-7; the match to TRBD1 covers 8 bases. Germline V gene sequence: CDR1 MNHEY, CDR2 SMNVEV (reference sequence). V shed 8 bases and J 3 bases; nucleotides not matched to a gene: 9. This CDR3 contains 14 residues. CDR3 in amino acids: CASGTGTGYYEQYF. The CDR3 DNA reads TGTGCCAGCGGAACCGGGACAGGATACTACGAGCAGTACTTC.

This clonotype occurred a few times. The chain is built from TRBV7-8 and TRBJ1-4, with D tentatively TRBD1 (6 bases). From germline, CDR1 is SGHVS and CDR2 FQNEAQ. CDR3 length: 12 amino acids. V dropped 2 bases and J dropped 10 bases, with 8 bases sitting between them. CDR3 in DNA: TGTGCCAGCAGCTTACCAGGGGCAAAACTGTTTTTT. This gives the protein CASSLPGAKLFF.

In this sample, this clonotype turned up once. The chain is built from TRBV20-1 and TRBJ1-5; D call uncertain. Trimming stripped 6 bases from V and 4 bases from J, with 16 bases between. This CDR3 comprises 14 residues. CDR1 DFQATT and CDR2 SNEGSKA come from the germline V gene (reference sequence). The CDR3 DNA reads as TGCAGTGCCATAGTCCCGAAACCTAATCAGCCCCAGCATTTT. Its translation is CSAIVPKPNQPQHF.

The V and J genes are TRBV5-1 and TRBJ1-1; 7 positions match TRBD1. From germline, CDR1 is SGHRS and CDR2 YFSETQ. The CDR3 runs to 13 residues. The junction had 11 bases not matched to a gene; V was cut back by 5 bases and J by 10 bases. CDR3 in amino acids: CASSSNRGYGAFF. CDR3 DNA: TGCGCCAGCAGTAGTAACAGGGGCTATGGAGCTTTCTTT.

The chain uses TRBV27 and TRBJ2-7, with 7 bases matching TRBD2. The trim removed 6 bases at V and 2 bases at J, leaving 7 bases unmatched. This CDR3 contains 14 residues. Looked up from germline, CDR1 is MNHEY and CDR2 is SMNVEV (reference sequence). The CDR3 sequence: CASSGLVGTYEQYF. Here the CDR3 DNA reads TGTGCCAGCAGCGGACTAGTGGGGACCTACGAGCAGTACTTC.

The CDR3 nucleotides are TGTGCCAGCAGTTTTAGGGCTAGCGGGTACAATGAGCAGTTCTTC. Amino acids: CASSFRASGYNEQFF. The chain recombines TRBV2 with TRBJ2-1, with 8 bases identical to TRBD2. The V gene's germline CDR1 is SNHLY and CDR2 FYNNEI. The junction had 7 bases not matched to a gene; V was cut back by 5 bases and J by 4 bases. The CDR3 runs to 15 residues.

This clonotype has a handful of counts. The V gene is TRBV4-1, the J gene TRBJ2-7, with 8 bases lining up with TRBD1. Germline CDR1 and CDR2: MGHRA and YSYEKL. CDR3 length equals 15 residues. The V and J ends lost 1 base and 3 bases, in that order; junction bases with no gene match: 5. The CDR3 bases are TGCGCCAGCAGCCAAGTTGGGGGACAGGACTACGAGCAGTACTTC. Encoded protein: CASSQVGGQDYEQYF.

The rearrangement joins TRBV4-3 to TRBJ2-3, with 11 bases identical to TRBD2. The CDR3 totals 19 residues. The V gene's germline CDR1 is LGHNA and CDR2 YSLEER. Trimming removed 2 bases from V and 6 bases from J; junction bases left unmatched: 16. The DNA of the CDR3 is TGCGCCAGCAGCCAAATACACGAGGTACTAGCGGGAGTTCCTGATACGCAGTATTTT. Amino acid sequence: CASSQIHEVLAGVPDTQYF.

The rearrangement joins TRBV3-1 to TRBJ1-1; a weak D match, TRBD1 (6 bases). V lost 4 bases, J lost 3 bases, and 15 bases lay in between. This CDR3 has 15 residues. The V gene's germline CDR1 is LGHDT and CDR2 YNNKEL (reference sequence). The chain's CDR3 is CASSRTARSDTEAFF. The CDR3 nucleotides read TGTGCCAGCAGCCGGACAGCCAGGTCGGACACTGAAGCTTTCTTT.

This chain uses TRBV29-1 with TRBJ1-5; TRBD1 agrees at 9 bases. V trimming: 5 bases; J trimming: 3 bases; junction bases outside the gene matches: 8. The CDR3 spans 15 residues. CDR1 and CDR2 from the germline V gene are SQVTM and ANQGSEA. CDR3 loop: CSVRDRDCSNQPQHF. Written as DNA, the CDR3 is TGCAGCGTTAGGGACAGGGATTGTTCCAATCAGCCCCAGCATTTT.

The CDR3 is CASSPQKTGPLPTGELFF. The CDR3 bases are TGTGCCAGCAGCCCTCAAAAGACTGGACCGCTACCCACCGGGGAGCTGTTTTTT. This chain links TRBV3-1 with TRBJ2-2; D gene unclear. The CDR3 sequence is 18 residues long. Between the trimmed V and J ends, which lost 4 bases and 4 bases, there was a span of 22 bases. Germline lookup yields CDR1 LGHDT and CDR2 YNNKEL (reference sequence).

The chain uses TRBV10-3 and TRBJ2-1; the D gene could be TRBD1 or TRBD2 (5 bases each). The CDR3 spans 14 residues. Trimming pared 0 bases from V and 5 bases from J, leaving 8 bases between. CDR1 is ENHRY, CDR2 SYGVKD, per germline. CDR3 in amino acids: CAISESGTNNEQFF. The CDR3 DNA follows: TGTGCCATCAGTGAGTCCGGGACCAACAATGAGCAGTTCTTC.